These 5 T cell receptor beta chains originate from one sample sequenced in a study of T cell responses to AZD1222 COVID-19 vaccine. Libraries were prepared by immunoSEQ multiplex PCR; TCRdb keeps only in-frame clonotypes and omits some of them. The data contain some 150,000 clones, nearly 90% of them seen just once; the ten biggest clones take up approximately 5.6%. The source material was peripheral blood, sampled 28 days after the second dose of the MenACWY control vaccine. These TCRs come from an adult who received the MenACWY meningococcal vaccine as a control.

V usage is TRBV14 and J usage is TRBJ1-1, with D unresolved. V gave up 1 base and J gave up 5 bases, with 14 bases separating them. The CDR3 length is 15 residues. CDR1 and CDR2 (germline): SGHDN, FVKESK. As DNA, the CDR3 is TGTGCCAGCAGCCAAGGCTTGGTCCTCGAAACTGAAGCTTTCTTT. Protein: CASSQGLVLETEAFF.

The V gene is TRBV28, the J gene TRBJ1-2; D is perhaps TRBD1 (6 bases). Germline V gives CDR1 MDHEN, CDR2 SYDVKM. Deletions cut 7 bases from V and 8 bases from J, with 14 bases between. This CDR3 spans 12 amino acids. The CDR3 sequence is CASTPRGGGYTF. The CDR3 coding sequence is TGTGCCAGCACTCCTCGTGGGGGCGGCTACACCTTC.

The rearrangement links TRBV10-3 to TRBJ2-2; 14 positions agree with TRBD2. Per the germline V gene, CDR1 is ENHRY and CDR2 is SYGVKD. CDR3 length: 19 amino acids. V lost 4 bases, J lost 3 bases, and 10 bases stayed unmatched. The CDR3 DNA reads as TGTGCCATCAGTGGGCACCCCGGACTAGCGGGAGGAGACACCGGGGAGCTGTTTTTT. This gives the protein CAISGHPGLAGGDTGELFF.

This chain joins TRBV15 and TRBJ1-6; a possible D gene is TRBD1 (5 bases). In germline, CDR1 is LNHNV, CDR2 YYDKDF (reference sequence). Trimming took 0 bases from V and 3 from J, leaving 9 bases between them. CDR3 length: 16 amino acids. Here the CDR3 reads CATSREGDRYNSPLHF. Written as DNA, the CDR3 is TGTGCCACCAGCAGAGAGGGGGACCGCTATAATTCACCCCTCCACTTT.

The J gene is TRBJ2-1, the V gene TRBV4-1; TRBD2 aligns across 7 bases. Germline V gene sequence: CDR1 MGHRA, CDR2 YSYEKL. The CDR3 has 16 residues. Trimming removed 1 base from V and 5 bases from J; junction bases left unmatched: 8. The CDR3: CASSQGEGSLHNEQFF. The CDR3 DNA sequence: TGCGCCAGCAGCCAAGGGGAGGGATCGCTGCACAATGAGCAGTTCTTC.